One sample yielded the 27 T cell receptor beta chains listed below, sequenced in a study of radiotherapy plus CTLA-4 blockade in lung cancer. TCRdb's copy holds only in-frame clones and misses some; the assay was immunoSEQ multiplex PCR. This sample has just over 60,000 clones; 60% to 85% occur once, and the top ten carry approximately 4%. This specimen consisted of peripheral blood, obtained from a patient treated with radiotherapy plus ipilimumab. The origin of the receptors is a human donor with non-small cell lung cancer who had a complete response to radiotherapy plus ipilimumab.

The V call is TRBV6-5, the J call TRBJ1-2; TRBD1 might be the D (5 bases). There are 13 residues in the CDR3. V dropped 6 bases and J dropped 2 bases, with 10 bases sitting between them. CDR1 is MNHEY and CDR2 is SVGAGI in the germline V gene. The CDR3 nucleotides read TGTGCCAGCAGCGTAGACAGAAACTATGGCTACACCTTC. Encoded protein: CASSVDRNYGYTF.

The rearrangement links TRBV7-2 to TRBJ1-4; D gene unclear. Between the trimmed V and J ends, which lost 0 bases and 4 bases, there was a span of 9 bases. The CDR3 length is 15 residues. CDR1 SGHTA and CDR2 FQGNSA come from the germline V gene. CDR3 sequence: CASSLANAGNEKLFF. The CDR3 DNA reads TGTGCCAGCAGCTTAGCGAACGCGGGTAATGAAAAACTGTTTTTT.

The chain couples TRBV9 to TRBJ1-3; TRBD1 matches at 8 bases. The germline V gene has CDR1 SGDLS and CDR2 YYNGEE. CDR3 size: 19 residues. V lost 0 bases to trimming and J lost 0 bases; unmatched junction nucleotides: 11. The CDR3 coding sequence is TGTGCCAGCAGCGTAGAGCCAGGGGACAGGATAACCTCTGGAAACACCATATATTTT. Translation: CASSVEPGDRITSGNTIYF.

This sequence joins TRBV6-5 and TRBJ2-7; TRBD2 matches 8 bases. The CDR3 has 15 amino acids. J was trimmed by 3 bases and V by 3 bases; bases with no gene match: 7. The V gene's germline CDR1 is MNHEY and CDR2 SVGAGI. The CDR3 protein is CASSYSPGGHYEQYF. The CDR3 DNA reads TGTGCCAGCAGTTATTCCCCGGGGGGGCACTACGAGCAGTACTTC.

This chain uses TRBV19 with TRBJ2-1, with TRBD2 matching 13 bases. This CDR3 contains 17 residues. Per the germline V gene, CDR1 is LNHDA and CDR2 is SQIVND (reference sequence). With 5 bases clipped from V and 1 base from J, the junction kept 5 bases outside the gene matches. In nucleotides, the CDR3 is TGTGCCAGTAGTCCATGGACTAGCGGGGGATCCTACAATGAGCAGTTCTTC. It specifies CASSPWTSGGSYNEQFF.

This clone was seen a single time. This chain connects TRBV7-6 to TRBJ2-1; the D call may be TRBD1 or TRBD2 (5 bases each). The germline V gene encodes CDR1 SGHVS and CDR2 FNYEAQ. The V gene lost 0 bases and the J gene lost 4 bases, with 7 bases spanning the gap. The CDR3 is made up of 14 amino acids. The CDR3 region is CASSLAGRYNEQFF. The CDR3 DNA is TGTGCCAGCAGCTTAGCGGGACGGTACAATGAGCAGTTCTTC.

Only a few counts were recorded for this clone. The rearrangement joins TRBV29-1 to TRBJ1-3; D ambiguous. Trimming took 7 bases from V and 0 from J, leaving 10 bases between them. The CDR3 consists of 13 residues. Germline lookup yields CDR1 SQVTM and CDR2 ANQGSEA. The CDR3 DNA sequence: TGCAGCGCTGCAACCCCCTCTGGAAACACCATATATTTT. Its translation: CSAATPSGNTIYF. The full variable domain, completed using reference TRBV29-1 and TRBJ1-3, is SAVISQKPSRDICQRGTSLTIQCQVDSQVTMMFWYRQQPGQSLTLIATANQGSEATYESGFVIDKFPISRPNLTFSTLTVSNMSPEDSSIYLCSAATPSGNTIYFGEGSWLTVV.

This clone was observed once. This chain connects TRBV6-1 to TRBJ1-2; no firm D call. This CDR3 contains 14 residues. With 5 bases removed from V and 4 bases from J, the gap between germline ends came to 14 bases. Germline loops: CDR1 MNHNS, CDR2 SASEGT. The CDR3 loop is CASSPSSRGYGYTF. The CDR3, as DNA: TGTGCCAGCAGTCCGTCCAGTCGGGGCTATGGCTACACCTTC.

The J gene is TRBJ2-1, the V gene TRBV29-1; the D gene is possibly TRBD1 (6 bases). In germline, CDR1 is SQVTM, CDR2 ANQGSEA. The germline V and J ends were trimmed by 4 bases and 0 bases, with 10 bases remaining between them. This CDR3 has 14 amino acids. The CDR3 sequence: CSVAGTPSYNEQFF. In nucleotides, the CDR3 is TGCAGCGTTGCCGGGACACCCTCCTACAATGAGCAGTTCTTC.

The V call is TRBV21-1, the J call TRBJ2-7; the table's D call TRBD2 went unverified against the DNA. TRBV21-1 is termed a pseudogene. The CDR3 has 18 residues. Written as DNA, the CDR3 is TGTGCCAGCAGCACCAAAGCCTGGGGGGGCACCCCTTCCTACGAGCAGTACGTC. Protein: CASSTKAWGGTPSYEQYV.

The chain combines TRBV6-1 with TRBJ1-1; D unresolved. Germline V gives CDR1 MNHNS, CDR2 SASEGT. This CDR3 comprises 14 residues. V lost 2 bases and J lost 8, with 15 bases in between. The CDR3 bases are TGTGCCAGCAGTGAATACGGCAGGCGGGCGGAAGCTTTCTTT. Translating gives CASSEYGRRAEAFF.

The chain is built from TRBV7-9 and TRBJ1-3; the match to TRBD1 covers 7 bases. The CDR3 covers 14 residues. V trimming: 5 bases; J trimming: 8 bases; junction bases outside the gene matches: 9. The V gene's germline CDR1 is SEHNR and CDR2 FQNEAQ (reference sequence). CDR3 loop: CASSPTGKGDTIYF. The CDR3, as DNA: TGTGCCAGCAGCCCGACAGGGAAAGGAGACACCATATATTTT.

V gene TRBV29-1 combines with J gene TRBJ2-1; 7 nucleotides match TRBD1. The CDR3 has 13 residues. Germline loops: CDR1 SQVTM, CDR2 ANQGSEA. The V gene end was trimmed by 5 bases and the J gene end by 4 bases; junction bases not matched to a gene: 5. In DNA, the CDR3 is TGCAGCGTTAACAGGGGTTTTTACAATGAGCAGTTCTTC. Its translation: CSVNRGFYNEQFF.

J is TRBJ1-6 and V is TRBV7-8, with TRBD1 identical over 9 bases. Germline V gene data show CDR1 as SGHVS and CDR2 as FQNEAQ. The junction had 17 bases not matched to a gene; V was cut back by 7 bases and J by 7 bases. CDR3 size: 18 residues. CDR3 sequence: CASTLLSTGGTWNSPLHF. In DNA form, the CDR3 reads TGTGCCAGCACCCTCCTGTCCACAGGGGGCACTTGGAATTCACCCCTCCACTTT.

This rearrangement joins TRBV27 to TRBJ1-1; 10 bases line up with TRBD1. This CDR3 contains 14 residues. The germline V gene encodes CDR1 MNHEY and CDR2 SMNVEV (reference sequence). Trimming at V came to 7 bases and at J to 6 bases, leaving 8 bases not matched to a gene. CDR3: CASTRQGAEAEAFF. CDR3 coding DNA: TGTGCCAGCACAAGACAGGGGGCAGAGGCTGAAGCTTTCTTT.

The chain joins TRBV4-1 to TRBJ1-1, with D possibly matching TRBD1 (6 bases). From germline, CDR1 is MGHRA and CDR2 YSYEKL. This CDR3 comprises 15 residues. V was clipped by 4 bases and J by 3 bases, with 15 bases between them. In DNA, the CDR3 is TGCGCCAGCAGCCCCCCGGGGGGCCGGCACACTGAAGCTTTCTTT. Translated: CASSPPGGRHTEAFF.

The chain recombines TRBV7-6 with TRBJ2-7; 9 nucleotides line up with TRBD1. V lost 1 base to trimming and J lost 2 bases; unmatched junction nucleotides: 3. CDR3 length: 15 residues. Germline V lookup: CDR1 SGHVS, CDR2 FNYEAQ. CDR3 nucleotides: TGTGCCAGCAGCTTAGGACAGGGGGGCGCCTACGAGCAGTACTTC. This gives the protein CASSLGQGGAYEQYF.

The chain is built from TRBV5-1 and TRBJ2-5; D is perhaps TRBD1 (6 bases). V was shortened by 0 bases and J by 5 bases, with 14 bases between the two germline ends. Germline CDR1 is SGHRS and CDR2 is YFSETQ. The CDR3 totals 15 residues. In nucleotides, the CDR3 is TGCGCCAGCAGCTTGGGACAGGAGATATGGGAGACCCAGTACTTC. Residues: CASSLGQEIWETQYF.

The V call is TRBV6-5, the J call TRBJ2-7; TRBD1 matches at 9 bases. Germline CDR1 reads MNHEY; CDR2 reads SVGAGI. The CDR3 totals 15 residues. V lost 5 bases and J lost 1; bases outside the gene matches: 6. For the CDR3, the DNA is TGTGCCAGCAGTGTACAGGGGGCGGGTTCCTACGAGCAGTACTTC. This translates into CASSVQGAGSYEQYF.

V and J are TRBV4-1 and TRBJ1-4; the match to TRBD1 covers 12 bases. The CDR3 consists of 16 residues. The ends lost 4 bases at V and 7 bases at J; junction bases unmatched: 7. Per germline, CDR1 MGHRA and CDR2 YSYEKL. The CDR3 reads CASSPPGQGAGEKLFF. CDR3 nucleotides: TGCGCCAGCAGCCCCCCGGGACAGGGGGCGGGTGAAAAACTGTTTTTT.

V usage is TRBV2 and J usage is TRBJ2-1; D call uncertain. Trimming shortened V by 3 bases and J by 0 bases, and 9 bases separated the two germline ends. Germline assignment: CDR1 SNHLY and CDR2 FYNNEI. CDR3 size: 15 residues. Here the CDR3 DNA reads TGTGCCAGCAGTGATGGCTGGAGCTCCTACAATGAGCAGTTCTTC. Amino acids: CASSDGWSSYNEQFF.

V gene TRBV18 combines with J gene TRBJ2-7; D is unresolved. Trimming cost V 2 bases and J 0 bases, with 11 bases left between them. This CDR3 is built from 15 residues. Germline CDR1 is KGHSH and CDR2 is LQKENI. CDR3 sequence: CASSPGIRYSYEQYF. For the CDR3, the DNA is TGTGCCAGCTCACCAGGGATCAGATACTCCTACGAGCAGTACTTC.

The chain has TRBV7-8 and TRBJ2-1; D gene uncertain. Trimming pared 4 bases from V and 5 bases from J, leaving 12 bases between. Germline values: CDR1 SGHVS, CDR2 FQNEAQ. The CDR3 totals 14 residues. CDR3 sequence: CASSYGLPDNEQFF. CDR3 sequence (DNA): TGTGCCAGCAGCTATGGGTTGCCCGACAATGAGCAGTTCTTC.

The chain joins TRBV1 to TRBJ1-2; TRBD1, as called in the table, went unchecked against the DNA. TRBV1 is described as a pseudogene. CDR3 size: 17 residues. CDR3 nucleotide sequence: TGCACCAGCAGAAAGAACAGTTTGTGGCGAAAGACCTATGGCTACACCTTC. Protein: CTSRKNSLWRKTYGYTF.

CDR3 bases: TGTGCCAGCAGTGAGGGACAGGGATGGAATGAGCAGTTCTTC. Its protein product is CASSEGQGWNEQFF. V gene TRBV6-1 combines with J gene TRBJ2-1; the match to TRBD1 covers 9 bases. Germline assignment: CDR1 MNHNS and CDR2 SASEGT. The CDR3 consists of 14 residues. V dropped 3 bases and J dropped 7; count of bases not matched to a gene: 4.

This sequence joins TRBV30 and TRBJ2-1; no firm D call. V dropped 0 bases and J dropped 5 bases, with 11 bases sitting between them. Germline CDR1 GTSNPN, CDR2 SVGIG (reference sequence). CDR3 size: 14 residues. CDR3 sequence: CAWSVGSNNNEQFF. DNA of the CDR3: TGTGCCTGGAGTGTGGGCAGCAATAACAATGAGCAGTTCTTC.

The CDR3 loop reads CASSVGTGQETQYF. The DNA of the CDR3 is TGTGCCAGCAGCGTAGGGACAGGCCAAGAGACCCAGTACTTC. J is TRBJ2-5 and V is TRBV9; 7 bases line up with TRBD1. This CDR3 is 14 amino acids long. The ends lost 0 bases at V and 1 base at J; junction bases unmatched: 0. CDR1 is SGDLS, CDR2 YYNGEE, per germline.